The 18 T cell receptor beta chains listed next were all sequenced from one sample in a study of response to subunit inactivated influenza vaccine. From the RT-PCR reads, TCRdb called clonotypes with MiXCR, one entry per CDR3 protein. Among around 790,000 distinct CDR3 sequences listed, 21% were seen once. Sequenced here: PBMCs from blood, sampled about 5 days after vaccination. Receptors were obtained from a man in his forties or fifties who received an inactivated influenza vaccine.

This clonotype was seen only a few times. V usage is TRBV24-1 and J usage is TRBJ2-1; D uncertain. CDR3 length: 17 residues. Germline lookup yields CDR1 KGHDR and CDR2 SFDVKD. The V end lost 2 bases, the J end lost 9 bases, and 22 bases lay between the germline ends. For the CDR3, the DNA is TGTGCCACCAGTGATTCCTCCACAGCTGTCTCCTCTAGTGAGCAGTTCTTC. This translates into CATSDSSTAVSSSEQFF.

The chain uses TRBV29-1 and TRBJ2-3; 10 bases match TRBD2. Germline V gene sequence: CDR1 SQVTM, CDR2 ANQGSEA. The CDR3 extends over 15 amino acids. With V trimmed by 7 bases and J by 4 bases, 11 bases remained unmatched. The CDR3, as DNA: TGCAGCGATCTAGCGGGGGAGGTTATAGCAGATACGCAGTATTTT. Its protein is CSDLAGEVIADTQYF.

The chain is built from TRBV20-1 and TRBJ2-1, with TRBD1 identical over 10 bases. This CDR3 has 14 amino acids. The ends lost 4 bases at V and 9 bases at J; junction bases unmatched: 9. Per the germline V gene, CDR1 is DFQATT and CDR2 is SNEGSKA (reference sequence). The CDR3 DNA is TGCAGTGCTATCCCGGGACAGGGGAGAGGTGAGCAGTTCTTC. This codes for CSAIPGQGRGEQFF.

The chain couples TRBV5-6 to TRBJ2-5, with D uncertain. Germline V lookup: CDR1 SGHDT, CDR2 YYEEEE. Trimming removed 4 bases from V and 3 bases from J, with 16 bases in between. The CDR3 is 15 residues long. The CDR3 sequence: CASSRVGLAKETQYF. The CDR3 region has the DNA TGTGCCAGCAGCCGCGTTGGTCTCGCTAAAGAGACCCAGTACTTC.

The CDR3 DNA follows: TGTGCCAGCAGTTACTCGATAGTGGGGTTCCCCGGGGAGCTGTTTTTT. The encoded protein is CASSYSIVGFPGELFF. This chain links TRBV6-2 or TRBV6-3 with TRBJ2-2; no definite D call. V was pared by 0 bases and J by 6 bases, with 14 bases between. This CDR3 comprises 16 residues. Germline V gene lookup returns CDR1 MNHEY and CDR2 SVGEGT.

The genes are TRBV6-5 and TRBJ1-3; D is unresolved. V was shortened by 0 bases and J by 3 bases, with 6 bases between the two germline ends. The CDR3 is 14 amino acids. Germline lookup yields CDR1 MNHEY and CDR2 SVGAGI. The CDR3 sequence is CASSYSNSGNTIYF. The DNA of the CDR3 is TGTGCCAGCAGTTACTCGAACAGTGGAAACACCATATATTTT.

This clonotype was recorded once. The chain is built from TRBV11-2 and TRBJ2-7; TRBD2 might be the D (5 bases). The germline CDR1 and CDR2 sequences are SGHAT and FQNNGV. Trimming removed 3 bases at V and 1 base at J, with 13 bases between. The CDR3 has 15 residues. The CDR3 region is CASSFGNGNSYEQYF. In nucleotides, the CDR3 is TGTGCCAGCAGCTTTGGAAACGGGAATTCCTACGAGCAGTACTTC.

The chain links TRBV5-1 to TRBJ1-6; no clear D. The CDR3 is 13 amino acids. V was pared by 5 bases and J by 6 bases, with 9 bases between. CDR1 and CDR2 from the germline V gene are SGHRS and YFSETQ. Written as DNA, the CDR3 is TGCGCCAGCAGTCCGTCCGGTAATTCACCCCTCCACTTT. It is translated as CASSPSGNSPLHF.

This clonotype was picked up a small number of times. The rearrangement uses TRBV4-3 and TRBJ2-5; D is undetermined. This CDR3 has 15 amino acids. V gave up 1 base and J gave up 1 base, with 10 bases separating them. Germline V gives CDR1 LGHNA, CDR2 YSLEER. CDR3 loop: CASSQGADIQETQYF. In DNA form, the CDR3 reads TGCGCCAGCAGCCAAGGTGCAGACATCCAAGAGACCCAGTACTTC.

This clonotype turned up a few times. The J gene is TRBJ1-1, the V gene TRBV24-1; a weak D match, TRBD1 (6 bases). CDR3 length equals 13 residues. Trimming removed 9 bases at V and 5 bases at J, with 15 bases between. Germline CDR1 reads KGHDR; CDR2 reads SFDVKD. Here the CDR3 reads CATRAGDWTEAFF. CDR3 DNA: TGTGCCACCCGAGCAGGGGATTGGACTGAAGCTTTCTTT.

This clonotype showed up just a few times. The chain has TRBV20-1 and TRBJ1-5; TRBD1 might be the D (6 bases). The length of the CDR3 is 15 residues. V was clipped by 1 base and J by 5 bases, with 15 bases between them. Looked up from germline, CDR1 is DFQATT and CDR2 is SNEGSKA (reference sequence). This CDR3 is CSARGSGRGDQPQHF. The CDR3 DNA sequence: TGCAGTGCTAGAGGATCGGGCAGGGGCGATCAGCCCCAGCATTTT.

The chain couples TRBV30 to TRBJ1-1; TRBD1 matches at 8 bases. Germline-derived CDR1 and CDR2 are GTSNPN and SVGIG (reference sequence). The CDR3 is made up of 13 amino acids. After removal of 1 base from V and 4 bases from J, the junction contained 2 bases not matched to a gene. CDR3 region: CAWSATGATEAFF. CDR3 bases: TGTGCCTGGAGTGCGACAGGGGCCACTGAAGCTTTCTTT.

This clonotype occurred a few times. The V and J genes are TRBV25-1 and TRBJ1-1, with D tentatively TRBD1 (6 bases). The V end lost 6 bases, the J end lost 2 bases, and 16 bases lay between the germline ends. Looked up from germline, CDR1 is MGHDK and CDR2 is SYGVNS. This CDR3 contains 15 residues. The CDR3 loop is CASRDDRTPNTEAFF. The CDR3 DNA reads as TGTGCCAGCAGGGACGACAGGACCCCAAACACTGAAGCTTTCTTT.

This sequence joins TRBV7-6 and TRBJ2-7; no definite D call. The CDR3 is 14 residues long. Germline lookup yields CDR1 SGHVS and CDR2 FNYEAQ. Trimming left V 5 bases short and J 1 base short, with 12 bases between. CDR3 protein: CASSLNSPSYEQYF. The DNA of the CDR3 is TGTGCCAGCAGCCTCAACTCCCCATCCTACGAGCAGTACTTC.

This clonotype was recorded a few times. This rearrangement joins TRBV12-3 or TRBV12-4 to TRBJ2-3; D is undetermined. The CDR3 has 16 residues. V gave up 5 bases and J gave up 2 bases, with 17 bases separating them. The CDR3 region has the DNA TGTGCCAGCAGTCGACACAACAAGGGCTCCACAGATACGCAGTATTTT. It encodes CASSRHNKGSTDTQYF.

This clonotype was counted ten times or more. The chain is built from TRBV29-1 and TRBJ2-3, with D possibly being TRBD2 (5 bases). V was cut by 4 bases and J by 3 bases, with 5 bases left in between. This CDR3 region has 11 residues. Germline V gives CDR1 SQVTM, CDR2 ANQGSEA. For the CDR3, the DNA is TGCAGCGTTGGGGAGACAGATACGCAGTATTTT. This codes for CSVGETDTQYF.

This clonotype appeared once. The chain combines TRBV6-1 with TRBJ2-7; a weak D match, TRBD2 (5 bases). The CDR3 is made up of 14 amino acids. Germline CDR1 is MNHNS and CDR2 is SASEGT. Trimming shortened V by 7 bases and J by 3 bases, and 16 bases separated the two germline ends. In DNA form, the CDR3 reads TGTGCCAGCAAGTCCTACAGCGGAAACTACGAGCAGTACTTC. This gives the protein CASKSYSGNYEQYF.

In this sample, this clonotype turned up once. The CDR3 loop is CASSLSRTQNTGELFF. CDR3 sequence (DNA): TGTGCCAGCAGCTTAAGTAGGACTCAGAACACCGGGGAGCTGTTTTTT. This rearrangement joins TRBV7-3 to TRBJ2-2, with TRBD2 as a possible D gene (5 bases). Per germline, CDR1 SGHTA and CDR2 FQGTGA. The CDR3 consists of 16 residues. Trimming stripped 1 base from V and 1 base from J, with 10 bases between.